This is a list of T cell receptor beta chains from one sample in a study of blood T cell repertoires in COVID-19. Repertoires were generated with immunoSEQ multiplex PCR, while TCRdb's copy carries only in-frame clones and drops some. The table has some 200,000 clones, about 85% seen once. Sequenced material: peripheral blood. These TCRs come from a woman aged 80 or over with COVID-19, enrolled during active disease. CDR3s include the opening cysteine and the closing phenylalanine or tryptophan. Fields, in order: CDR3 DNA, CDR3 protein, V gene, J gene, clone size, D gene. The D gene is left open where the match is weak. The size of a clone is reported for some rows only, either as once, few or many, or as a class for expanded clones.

TGTGCCAGCAGGGCGACATTCAATAGCAATCAGCCCCAGCATTTT	CASRATFNSNQPQHF	TRBV3-1/TRBV3-2	TRBJ1-5	.	.
TGTGCCAGCAGCCCTAGCGGGGGCCCATTCAGTGAGCAGTTCTTC	CASSPSGGPFSEQFF	TRBV7-2	TRBJ2-1	.	TRBD2
TGTGCCAGCAGTCGAGACAGGGTGAAGAACACTGAAGCTTTCTTT	CASSRDRVKNTEAFF	TRBV28	TRBJ1-1	.	TRBD1
TGCGCCAGCAGCTTGGTGGGACAGAGTTCACCCCTCCACTTT	CASSLVGQSSPLHF	TRBV5-1	TRBJ1-6	.	TRBD1
TGCGCCAGCAGCCTTGCAGGAGGAGGCGGGGAGCTGTTTTTT	CASSLAGGGGELFF	TRBV5-1	TRBJ2-2	.	.
TGTGCCAGCACCAGGGGGCCGGAGAACTATGGCTACACCTTC	CASTRGPENYGYTF	TRBV6-5	TRBJ1-2	.	TRBD1
TGTGCCAGCAGTCCACAGGGATACTATGGCTACACCTTC	CASSPQGYYGYTF	TRBV27	TRBJ1-2	few	.
TGTGCCAGCAGCCGCCCGGGGGGCACAGAGACCCAGTACTTC	CASSRPGGTETQYF	TRBV9	TRBJ2-5	.	.
TGTGCCAGCAGCCTGCAGGGGAATTCACCCCTCCACTTT	CASSLQGNSPLHF	TRBV16	TRBJ1-6	.	.
TGCGCCAGCAGCTTCGACCAAGAGACCCAGTACTTC	CASSFDQETQYF	TRBV5-1	TRBJ2-5	.	.
TGTGCCAGCAGCCGGGACAGGGTCGGTTCCGGGGAGCTGTTTTTT	CASSRDRVGSGELFF	TRBV14	TRBJ2-2	few	TRBD1
TGTGCCAGCAGCCCCGGAGCGGGGGCGTACGAGCAGTACTTC	CASSPGAGAYEQYF	TRBV7-2	TRBJ2-7	.	TRBD2
TGTGCCAGCTCTATCGCAGGGGCGAACACAGATACGCAGTATTTT	CASSIAGANTDTQYF	TRBV28	TRBJ2-3	.	.
TGTGCCTGGAAGCGTAGCCAGGGAAATGGCTACACCTTC	CAWKRSQGNGYTF	TRBV30	TRBJ1-2	.	.
TGTGCCAGCTCACCGCTTCTCACTAGCGGGAGCCAAGAGACCCAGTACTTC	CASSPLLTSGSQETQYF	TRBV18	TRBJ2-5	.	TRBD2
TGTGCCAGCAGCCAACGACTAGCCAGCCCCTCCGAGCAGTACTTC	CASSQRLASPSEQYF	TRBV4-2	TRBJ2-7	.	TRBD2
TGTGCCAGCAGTGAACAGGCAGGGATACCTAACTATGGCTACACCTTC	CASSEQAGIPNYGYTF	TRBV6-1	TRBJ1-2	.	.
TGTGCCATCAGTGATATGGGGGCCCCCCAGCATTTT	CAISDMGAPQHF	TRBV10-3	TRBJ1-5	many	.
TGCGCCAGCAGCTTGGTGGAGGAGGGGAGGACACCCCTCCACTTT	CASSLVEEGRTPLHF	TRBV5-1	TRBJ1-6	.	.
TGTGCCAGCAGTTACTCGGCGGAGAACACAGATACGCAGTATTTT	CASSYSAENTDTQYF	TRBV6-2/TRBV6-3	TRBJ2-3	.	.
TGTGCCAGCCGCTCCTGGACTATTGTGGATAATGAGCAGTTCTTC	CASRSWTIVDNEQFF	TRBV7-9	TRBJ2-1	.	.
TGTGCCAGCAGTTTCTCGAACACCGGGGAGCTGTTTTTT	CASSFSNTGELFF	TRBV27	TRBJ2-2	.	.
TGTGCCAGCAGTAGGGACAGCAACACTGAAGCTTTCTTT	CASSRDSNTEAFF	TRBV2	TRBJ1-1	.	TRBD1
TGTGCCAGCAGTTACATTGCGGGGGGGGCGGATACGCAGTATTTT	CASSYIAGGADTQYF	TRBV6-2/TRBV6-3	TRBJ2-3	.	TRBD2
TGTGCCAGCAGTTTCCTTGCAGGGGGCGCCGAAAAACTGTTTTTT	CASSFLAGGAEKLFF	TRBV28	TRBJ1-4	.	TRBD1
TGTGCCAGCAGGGGGCTGGTGTCCTATGGCTACACCTTC	CASRGLVSYGYTF	TRBV12-3/TRBV12-4	TRBJ1-2	.	.
TGTGCCTGGAGTTTGGGGGGTAACTATGGCTACACCTTC	CAWSLGGNYGYTF	TRBV30	TRBJ1-2	.	.
TGTGCCAGCAGTCGAGGACTGATGAACACTGAAGCTTTCTTT	CASSRGLMNTEAFF	TRBV6-5	TRBJ1-1	once	.
TGTGCCAGCAGCCAAAGCCAACTGGAGGATTACGAGCAGTACTTC	CASSQSQLEDYEQYF	TRBV3-1/TRBV3-2	TRBJ2-7	.	.
TGTGCCAGCAGCTTAGGGACAGGGTATGGCTACACCTTC	CASSLGTGYGYTF	TRBV7-9	TRBJ1-2	.	TRBD1
TGTGCCAGCAGCTCACGGACAGGGAACACAGATACGCAGTATTTT	CASSSRTGNTDTQYF	TRBV11-3	TRBJ2-3	.	TRBD1
TGTGCCAGCAGCCTCGGACAGAGGGATACGCAGTATTTT	CASSLGQRDTQYF	TRBV5-6	TRBJ2-3	.	.
TGTGCCAGCAGTTTATTGGACAGGGGGCAAGCTTTCTTT	CASSLLDRGQAFF	TRBV28	TRBJ1-1	.	TRBD1
TGCGCCAGCAGCAGAACAGGGGACAATTCACCCCTCCACTTT	CASSRTGDNSPLHF	TRBV5-1	TRBJ1-6	.	TRBD1
TGTGCCAGCAGCTCTGGACAGGGGTACACCGGGGAGCTGTTTTTT	CASSSGQGYTGELFF	TRBV7-6	TRBJ2-2	few	TRBD1
TGTGCCAGCAGTTTTGCTAGCGGAAGCACAGATACGCAGTATTTT	CASSFASGSTDTQYF	TRBV28	TRBJ2-3	.	TRBD2
TGTGCCAGCTCACCCTTGGACAGGGTTAACACTGAAGCTTTCTTT	CASSPLDRVNTEAFF	TRBV18	TRBJ1-1	.	TRBD1
TGTGCCAGCAGCTTGGACAGGGGGCTTCAAGAGACCCAGTACTTC	CASSLDRGLQETQYF	TRBV5-8	TRBJ2-5	.	TRBD1
TGTGGAGGGTGCGGCAGCACGACTAACTATGGCTACACCTTC	CGGCGSTTNYGYTF	TRBV6-5	TRBJ1-2	.	.
TGTGCCAGCAGCGATCAACAGGGGGCCTACAATGAGCAGTTCTTC	CASSDQQGAYNEQFF	TRBV11-1	TRBJ2-1	.	TRBD1
TGTGCCAGCAGCGGGCTTTTAGCGGGGGGCATAGAGACCCAGTACTTC	CASSGLLAGGIETQYF	TRBV9	TRBJ2-5	.	TRBD2